Listed here are 10 T cell receptor beta chains from one sample, sequenced in a study of shared clonotypes between healthy human individuals. Some clones are missing from TCRdb's copy, which holds only in-frame ones; the method was immunoSEQ multiplex PCR. The table has 2 million to 2.5 million clones, approximately 95% seen once. The sequencing input was naive CD4+ T cells from PBMCs. The subset is: CD45RA+ positively selected. All receptors derive from a man between 18 and 35 years old in good health. Some clones in this sample may be carry-over from other donors' samples.

About this clone: Different DNA sequences within this sample yield the same CDR3. The genes are TRBV28 and TRBJ1-4; D gene uncertain. The germline V gene encodes CDR1 MDHEN and CDR2 SYDVKM. The CDR3 contains 13 residues. V lost 3 bases and J 5 bases, leaving 7 bases between the germline ends. This CDR3 is CASSLAANEKLFF. Here the CDR3 DNA reads TGTGCCAGCAGTTTGGCGGCGAATGAAAAACTGTTTTTT.

The chain couples TRBV5-1 to TRBJ2-1; the D gene is possibly TRBD2 (5 bases). V dropped 3 bases and J dropped 0 bases, with 13 bases sitting between them. CDR3 length equals 16 residues. Germline V gene data show CDR1 as SGHRS and CDR2 as YFSETQ. CDR3 bases: TGCGCCAGCAGCTCCCGGGGTCTGAGCTCCTACAATGAGCAGTTCTTC. Amino acid sequence: CASSSRGLSSYNEQFF.

This clone was counted once. The chain recombines TRBV4-1 with TRBJ2-2; no definite D call. Trimming took off 2 bases at V and 1 base at J, with 11 bases between the two ends. Germline-derived CDR1 and CDR2 are MGHRA and YSYEKL. The CDR3 spans 16 residues. Here the CDR3 reads CASSQPRLVNTGELFF. CDR3 DNA: TGCGCCAGCAGCCAACCCAGGCTAGTGAACACCGGGGAGCTGTTTTTT.

This clone was recorded once. V and J are TRBV19 and TRBJ1-2, with 7 bases identical to TRBD1. CDR1 is LNHDA, CDR2 SQIVND, per germline (reference sequence). V lost 5 bases to trimming and J lost 7 bases; unmatched junction nucleotides: 4. The CDR3 covers 12 residues. The CDR3 reads CASSEGQFGYTF. CDR3 nucleotide sequence: TGTGCCAGTAGTGAGGGACAGTTTGGCTACACCTTC.

V gene TRBV28 combines with J gene TRBJ1-2; perhaps TRBD1 as D (5 bases). The V and J ends lost 2 bases and 2 bases respectively, with 12 bases between them. The CDR3 runs 15 residues. Germline CDR1 and CDR2: MDHEN and SYDVKM. The CDR3 loop reads CASSLPHRGNYGYTF. Here the CDR3 DNA reads TGTGCCAGCAGTTTACCCCACCGGGGGAACTATGGCTACACCTTC.

This chain uses TRBV19 with TRBJ2-2, with D uncertain. This CDR3 is 18 amino acids long. Between the trimmed V and J ends, which lost 3 bases and 0 bases, there was a span of 17 bases. The V gene's germline CDR1 is LNHDA and CDR2 SQIVND (reference sequence). Here the CDR3 reads CASSIIFGPGSNTGELFF. The CDR3 DNA reads TGTGCCAGTAGTATTATATTCGGCCCCGGGTCGAACACCGGGGAGCTGTTTTTT.

The chain joins TRBV5-1 to TRBJ2-3; 8 bases are a match to TRBD1. J gave up 2 bases and V 0 bases, and 2 bases lay outside the gene matches. Germline V gene lookup returns CDR1 SGHRS and CDR2 YFSETQ. The CDR3 has 15 amino acids. The CDR3 is CASSLGTGITDTQYF. CDR3 nucleotides: TGCGCCAGCAGCTTGGGGACAGGGATCACAGATACGCAGTATTTT.

The chain joins TRBV6-1 to TRBJ2-7, with D possibly being TRBD1 (6 bases). CDR1 and CDR2 from the germline V gene are MNHNS and SASEGT. CDR3 size: 12 residues. V lost 10 bases and J lost 2, with 12 bases in between. The CDR3 DNA is TGTGCCACCCGGGACACTACCTACGAGCAGTACTTC. It yields the protein CATRDTTYEQYF.

A remark on this clone: The same CDR3 is also encoded by other DNA sequences in this sample. This chain uses TRBV6-5 with TRBJ2-3, with TRBD1 matching over 7 bases. The junction had 1 base not matched to a gene; V was cut back by 6 bases and J by 1 base. There are 13 residues in the CDR3. The germline V gene encodes CDR1 MNHEY and CDR2 SVGAGI. This CDR3 reads CASRGTGTDTQYF. The CDR3 coding sequence is TGTGCCAGCAGGGGGACAGGCACAGATACGCAGTATTTT.

Of note for this clone: Other DNA sequences in the same sample also yield this CDR3. The V gene is TRBV18, the J gene TRBJ2-3; D gene unclear. CDR1 and CDR2 from the germline V gene are KGHSH and LQKENI. Trimming left V 2 bases short and J 1 base short, with 7 bases between. This CDR3 region has 14 residues. CDR3 loop: CASSPISGTDTQYF. For the CDR3, the DNA is TGTGCCAGCTCACCAATCTCCGGCACAGATACGCAGTATTTT.